These 18 T cell receptor beta chains were all obtained from the same sample, sequenced in a study of T cells in Graves' hyperthyroidism and ophthalmopathy. RNA transcripts were the template for amplifying TCR beta CDR3 regions. Using the HTBI primer set, a first-round RT-PCR was run on the TCR CDR3. TCRdb ran MiXCR on the multiplex PCR reads and lists one entry per CDR3 protein. The repertoire has hundreds of thousands of distinct CDR3 sequences, less than 30% of them found once; the top ten carry approximately 25%. The sequenced sample was blood. All receptors derive from a man in his forties or fifties with Graves' hyperthyroidism that later progressed to Graves' ophthalmopathy.

The chain joins TRBV18 to TRBJ2-7; TRBD1 agrees at 8 bases. J lost 5 bases, V lost 3 bases, and 6 bases had no gene match. The CDR3 consists of 14 residues. The germline gives CDR1 KGHSH, CDR2 LQKENI. CDR3 coding DNA: TGTGCCAGCTCACCCCGGGACAGGCCGAACGAGCAGTACTTC. Protein product: CASSPRDRPNEQYF.

The chain uses TRBV29-1 and TRBJ2-7, with D perhaps matching TRBD1 (6 bases). Per germline, CDR1 SQVTM and CDR2 ANQGSEA. V was clipped by 6 bases and J by 7 bases, with 19 bases between them. There are 13 residues in the CDR3. The CDR3 DNA reads TGCAGCGTCCAGGGGACCGGGGTACGAGAGCAGTACTTC. Translation gives CSVQGTGVREQYF.

This clonotype was picked up many times. The rearrangement links TRBV6-1 to TRBJ1-1; 9 bases map to TRBD1. The V segment lost 7 bases and the J segment 2 bases; nucleotides outside the gene matches: 5. The CDR3 loop spans 14 amino acids. CDR1 and CDR2 from the germline V gene are MNHNS and SASEGT. CDR3: CASNADRGNTEAFF. CDR3 sequence (DNA): TGTGCCAGCAATGCGGACAGGGGAAACACTGAAGCTTTCTTT.

This clonotype was detected many times. This chain uses TRBV12-3 or TRBV12-4 with TRBJ2-7; 8 positions match TRBD1. V was pared by 6 bases and J by 3 bases, with 1 base of the junction left unmatched. This CDR3 is built from 12 residues. The CDR3 DNA is TGTGCCAGCAGCGGGACAGGCTACGAGCAGTACTTC. Translating it yields CASSGTGYEQYF.

There are many counts of this clonotype. The chain's CDR3 is CASSQGISYEQYF. The CDR3 nucleotides read TGTGCCAGCAGCCAGGGAATCTCCTACGAGCAGTACTTC. This chain joins TRBV6-5 and TRBJ2-7; a possible D gene is TRBD1 (5 bases). The V and J ends lost 6 bases and 0 bases respectively, with 9 bases between them. Germline CDR1 MNHEY, CDR2 SVGAGI. The CDR3 loop spans 13 amino acids.

This clonotype was seen ten or more times. V gene TRBV6-1 combines with J gene TRBJ2-7; D is possibly TRBD2 (6 bases). This CDR3 region has 15 residues. The germline V and J ends were trimmed by 2 bases and 3 bases, with 14 bases remaining between them. Germline assignment: CDR1 MNHNS and CDR2 SASEGT. In DNA, the CDR3 is TGTGCCAGCAGTGAATTTCTAGCGAGCTACTACGAGCAGTACTTC. This sequence encodes CASSEFLASYYEQYF.

In this sample, this clonotype turned up many times. The chain links TRBV19 to TRBJ1-1; weak D call: TRBD1 (6 bases). The CDR3 has 12 amino acids. Germline V lookup: CDR1 LNHDA, CDR2 SQIVND (reference sequence). Deletions cut 7 bases from V and 5 bases from J, with 11 bases between. CDR3 residues: CASTERGTEAFF. The CDR3 DNA reads as TGTGCCAGTACTGAAAGGGGGACTGAAGCTTTCTTT.

This clonotype came up many times. The genes are TRBV30 and TRBJ1-1, with a tentative D call TRBD1 (5 bases). The CDR3 is made up of 11 amino acids. Germline V gene sequence: CDR1 GTSNPN, CDR2 SVGIG (reference sequence). V gave up 4 bases and J gave up 10 bases, with 13 bases separating them. CDR3 protein: CAWTSGGRAFF. The CDR3 DNA follows: TGTGCCTGGACATCTGGGGGTAGAGCTTTCTTT.

V and J are TRBV6-5 and TRBJ1-1, with a tentative D call TRBD1 (6 bases). CDR1 is MNHEY and CDR2 is SVGAGI in the germline V gene. CDR3 length equals 17 residues. V was shortened by 0 bases and J by 4 bases, with 18 bases between the two germline ends. The DNA of the CDR3 is TGTGCCAGCAGTTACTCGAGACTGAGCAGAGGGGGCACTGAAGCTTTCTTT. It yields the protein CASSYSRLSRGGTEAFF.

This clonotype was observed at least ten times. V is TRBV5-1 and J is TRBJ2-5; no firm D call. The CDR3 covers 15 residues. Between the trimmed V and J ends, which lost 2 bases and 5 bases, there was a span of 16 bases. Per the germline V gene, CDR1 is SGHRS and CDR2 is YFSETQ. The CDR3 is CASSLDDALGETQYF. As DNA, the CDR3 is TGCGCCAGCAGCTTAGACGACGCTTTAGGGGAGACCCAGTACTTC. The whole variable domain, filled in from reference TRBV5-1 and TRBJ2-5, reads KAGVTQTPRYLIKTRGQQVTLSCSPISGHRSVSWYQQTPGQGLQFLFEYFSETQRNKGNFPGRFSGRQFSNSRSEMNVSTLELGDSALYLCASSLDDALGETQYFGPGTRLLVL.

The CDR3, as DNA: TGTGCCAGCAGTGATAGGGCAGTTTATGGCTACACCTTC. Its protein product is CASSDRAVYGYTF. V is TRBV2 and J is TRBJ1-2; D gene ambiguous. Germline CDR1 and CDR2: SNHLY and FYNNEI. The CDR3 totals 13 residues. V lost 3 bases to trimming and J lost 5 bases, with 10 bases between them.

This rearrangement joins TRBV6-1 to TRBJ1-2; a weak D match, TRBD1 (5 bases). Germline loops: CDR1 MNHNS, CDR2 SASEGT. V dropped 4 bases and J dropped 4 bases, with 19 bases sitting between them. This CDR3 contains 16 residues. The chain's CDR3 is CASSVPPGGHSYGYTF. In DNA form, the CDR3 reads TGTGCCAGCAGTGTTCCTCCGGGAGGACATTCCTATGGCTACACCTTC.

The chain is built from TRBV6-2 or TRBV6-3 and TRBJ1-2, with 9 bases that match TRBD1. This CDR3 contains 14 residues. J was trimmed by 7 bases and V by 2 bases; bases with no gene match: 5. Germline values: CDR1 MNHEY, CDR2 SVGEGT. The DNA of the CDR3 is TGTGCCAGCAGTTACCTTGGGACAGGGAGTGGCTACACCTTC. It is translated as CASSYLGTGSGYTF.

This clonotype was found many times. V usage is TRBV9 and J usage is TRBJ1-1; D gene uncertain. Per germline, CDR1 SGDLS and CDR2 YYNGEE. With 0 bases removed from V and 0 bases from J, the gap between germline ends came to 6 bases. This CDR3 is built from 14 residues. The chain's CDR3 is CASSVGQLNTEAFF. For the CDR3, the DNA is TGTGCCAGCAGCGTAGGCCAGTTGAACACTGAAGCTTTCTTT.

There are a few counts of this clonotype. V is TRBV3-1 and J is TRBJ2-5; TRBD1 matches 9 bases. CDR1 is LGHDT, CDR2 YNNKEL, per germline (reference sequence). CDR3 size: 16 residues. Unmatched junction bases numbered 10, after V lost 4 bases and J lost 4 bases. DNA of the CDR3: TGTGCCAGCAGCCTAACCTTTGGGACAGGGACAGAGACCCAGTACTTC. As protein: CASSLTFGTGTETQYF.

The genes are TRBV6-2 or TRBV6-3 and TRBJ1-1; D unresolved. V dropped 2 bases and J dropped 0 bases, with 7 bases sitting between them. The length of the CDR3 is 14 residues. Germline CDR1 and CDR2: MNHEY and SVGEGT. In nucleotides, the CDR3 is TGTGCCAGCAGTTACCTTTCGGTGAACACTGAAGCTTTCTTT. Protein sequence: CASSYLSVNTEAFF.

This clonotype has a count of ten or more. This sequence joins TRBV5-1 and TRBJ2-7; either TRBD1 or TRBD2 may fit D (5 bases each). Germline V gene data show CDR1 as SGHRS and CDR2 as YFSETQ. This CDR3 spans 14 amino acids. Trimming cost V 4 bases and J 7 bases, with 18 bases left between them. In DNA, the CDR3 is TGCGCCAGCAGCCGAGGGACCGCACCGGGGGAGCAGTACTTC. It encodes CASSRGTAPGEQYF.

This clonotype was observed at least ten times. The chain has TRBV20-1 and TRBJ2-5; D is perhaps TRBD1 (5 bases). This CDR3 has 14 amino acids. V was pared by 6 bases and J by 4 bases, with 18 bases between. Germline CDR1 is DFQATT and CDR2 is SNEGSKA (reference sequence). The CDR3 nucleotides read TGCAGTGCGGTTAACAGGATCGGCGGAGAGACCCAGTACTTC. Translating it yields CSAVNRIGGETQYF.